The entry below gives a single TCR beta chain sequence along with its context. Its antigen has not been determined. One base away there is no much larger clone; base qualities are not given. The sample is drawn from a study of blood T cell repertoires in COVID-19 (dated by TCRdb to the early 2020s). General notes on the study: The collaborator samples originated in the United States, Italy and Spain and spanned the acute and convalescent phases of COVID-19. Samples came from the ongoing ImmuneRACE study (first 160 participants) plus 1,254 subjects from 6 global collaborators. The material from the prospective study consisted of cDNA or gDNA derived from T cells, B-cell-depleted T cells, or PBMCs. Where available, HLA class I and class II types were taken from metadata supplied by the sample provider and were not determined by assay-based typing. The repertoires were released in a freely available public database meant as a resource for research on the immune response to SARS-CoV-2. A de-identified subject ID, COVID-19 status, age in years and sex were almost always included in the sample metadata. Subjects who had been exposed to COVID-19, were actively infected with it, or had recovered from it provided the deeply sampled blood TCRbeta repertoires that made up the dataset.

At one collaborating source in Seattle, patients were enrolled during active infection and were followed longitudinally through the course of disease. Collaborating institutions collected whole blood in K2EDTA tubes following their own protocols. For TCRbeta analysis, collaborators shipped samples as frozen whole blood, isolated PBMCs, or DNA extracted from either of those sample types. V is trimmed back by 6 bases and J by 7 bases, and the junction contains 6 bases that no gene match accounts for. Taken from the germline V gene, the CDR1 and CDR2 loops are ENHRY and SYGVKD. The CDR3 numbers 14 residues from cysteine through phenylalanine. The entry retains the CDR3 DNA only, 42 bases that are in frame from base 1. TCRbeta CDR3 regions were amplified from genomic DNA using the immunoSEQ Assay, a bias-controlled multiplex PCR. On the study's bioinformatics: The number of nucleated cells in each sample was estimated from the amplification of reference gene primers within the assay. To quantify the absolute abundance of each unique TCRbeta CDR3 rearrangement, sequence reads were collapsed and filtered. For each sample, productive Simpson clonality was calculated as the square root of Simpson's diversity index across productive rearrangements. TCRdb carries this immuneACCESS record with in-frame sequences only. Its versions omit some clonotypes, under half of them owing to an unresolved V gene in the studies checked, with the rest unexplained. The V and J calls and clone size come from that table; D and trimming were worked out from the DNA. This sample is represented by 270,000 or so clones; roughly 80% of them were singletons. Jointly, the top ten make up roughly 1.5% of the sample.

Overall results and qualifications from the work: The amount of clinical and demographic metadata varied by source and participant and was provided uncurated.

Specimen: peripheral blood. Recombination connected TRBV10-3 to TRBJ1-6, and 7 junction bases match TRBD1. This sequence originates from a human donor with COVID-19, enrolled during active disease. The donor label of this sample is uncertain. The encoded CDR3 is CAISEGTVNSPLHF. The DNA is as follows: TGTGCCATCAGCGAGGGGACAGTAAATTCACCCCTCCACTTT.